This passage covers 27 T cell receptor beta chains from one sample sequenced in a study of blood T cell repertoires in COVID-19. Generated by immunoSEQ multiplex PCR, the TCRdb table keeps only in-frame clones and is missing some. The repertoire includes roughly 360,000 clones, approximately 88% of them detected once, and 0.95% to 1% sits in the top ten. The specimen was PBMCs or T cells enriched from blood (not recorded which). These receptors were taken from a woman in her 30s with acute COVID-19.

The table lists this clone with a count of one. CDR3 in amino acids: CASRSQGAVGGYTF. DNA of the CDR3: TGTGCCAGCAGATCACAGGGGGCCGTGGGTGGCTACACCTTC. This chain connects TRBV2 to TRBJ1-2; 9 nucleotides line up with TRBD1. This CDR3 spans 14 amino acids. Germline V gene sequence: CDR1 SNHLY, CDR2 FYNNEI. V dropped 6 bases and J dropped 7; count of bases not matched to a gene: 9.

The CDR3 DNA reads as TGTGCCAGCAGCTTAGCAAGGGGGGGGTACTCGGGCTCCTACAATGAGCAGTTCTTC. It codes for CASSLARGGYSGSYNEQFF. The chain employs TRBV7-8 and TRBJ2-1; D is perhaps TRBD2 (7 bases). CDR1 is SGHVS and CDR2 is FQNEAQ in the germline V gene. Between the trimmed V and J ends, which lost 0 bases and 0 bases, there was a span of 18 bases. This CDR3 comprises 19 residues.

The genes are TRBV5-1 and TRBJ1-1; the match to TRBD1 covers 10 bases. The V segment lost 4 bases and the J segment 7 bases; nucleotides outside the gene matches: 10. CDR1 SGHRS and CDR2 YFSETQ come from the germline V gene. The CDR3 consists of 15 residues. CDR3 in DNA: TGCGCCAGCAGCCCGCGGACAGGGGGGATGGATGAAGCTTTCTTT. Translation gives CASSPRTGGMDEAFF.

The rearrangement uses TRBV7-2 and TRBJ2-7; 10 bases map to TRBD2. V lost 5 bases to trimming and J lost 2 bases; unmatched junction nucleotides: 6. Germline V gives CDR1 SGHTA, CDR2 FQGNSA. The CDR3 is 15 amino acids. The CDR3 coding sequence is TGTGCCAGCAGCCTTTCTAGCGGGGGTACCTACGAGCAGTACTTC. Residues: CASSLSSGGTYEQYF.

The J gene is TRBJ2-1, the V gene TRBV2; TRBD1 is a possible D gene (5 bases). Trimming left V 8 bases short and J 7 bases short, with 12 bases between. Per the germline V gene, CDR1 is SNHLY and CDR2 is FYNNEI. CDR3 length equals 12 residues. This CDR3 reads CASGRARNEQFF. The CDR3 DNA reads as TGTGCCAGCGGCAGGGCTCGGAATGAGCAGTTCTTC.

CDR3 residues: CASSSVIQGNTEAFF. CDR3 nucleotides: TGTGCCAGCAGCTCGGTCATACAGGGGAACACTGAAGCTTTCTTT. The V and J genes are TRBV7-9 and TRBJ1-1, with a weak D call TRBD1 (6 bases). V dropped 4 bases and J dropped 1 base, with 13 bases sitting between them. Per germline, CDR1 SEHNR and CDR2 FQNEAQ (reference sequence). The CDR3 is 15 amino acids.

This chain links TRBV7-8 with TRBJ2-2, with TRBD2 as a possible D gene (6 bases). The V and J ends lost 6 bases and 6 bases respectively, with 23 bases between them. Per the germline V gene, CDR1 is SGHVS and CDR2 is FQNEAQ. CDR3 length: 17 amino acids. The CDR3 coding sequence is TGTGCCAGCAGGCTTAGCGGCGCCAGGGCAGGGCCCGGGGAGCTGTTTTTT. Its translation is CASRLSGARAGPGELFF.

This chain uses TRBV5-8 with TRBJ1-5, with 8 bases identical to TRBD1. CDR1 is SGHTS and CDR2 is YDEGEE in the germline V gene. CDR3 length equals 17 residues. The trim removed 3 bases at V and 0 bases at J, leaving 8 bases unmatched. The CDR3: CASSSLRTGYSNQPQHF. The CDR3 DNA is TGTGCCAGCAGCTCCCTTCGGACAGGGTATAGCAATCAGCCCCAGCATTTT.

CDR3 sequence reads: CASSTRQGPNTEAFF. The DNA of the CDR3 is TGTGCCAGCAGCACCAGACAGGGCCCGAACACTGAAGCTTTCTTT. The genes are TRBV7-2 and TRBJ1-1, with 7 nucleotides matching TRBD1. The CDR3 runs to 15 residues. V dropped 5 bases and J dropped 1; count of bases not matched to a gene: 7. Per germline, CDR1 SGHTA and CDR2 FQGNSA. Full variable domain (rest looked up from reference TRBV7-2 and TRBJ1-1): GAGVSQSPSNKVTEKGKDVELRCDPISGHTALYWYRQSLGQGLEFLIYFQGNSAPDKSGLPSDRFSAERTGGSVSTLTIQRTQQEDSAVYLCASSTRQGPNTEAFFGQGTRLTVV.

This chain uses TRBV6-6 with TRBJ1-1; D may be TRBD1 (5 bases). The V gene's germline CDR1 is MNHNY and CDR2 SVGAGI (reference sequence). This CDR3 region has 21 residues. The V gene lost 6 bases and the J gene lost 0 bases, with 32 bases spanning the gap. The CDR3 coding sequence is TGTGCCAGCAGCGGAGGGGAGAGGAGGCAGGATCCACCCGGCGTGAACACTGAAGCTTTCTTT. Amino acids: CASSGGERRQDPPGVNTEAFF.

The rearrangement links TRBV2 to TRBJ2-2; possible D gene TRBD2, 6 bases. Trimming took 9 bases from V and 0 from J, leaving 8 bases between them. The CDR3 has 13 amino acids. Germline CDR1 reads SNHLY; CDR2 reads FYNNEI. In nucleotides, the CDR3 is TGTGCCAGGGGACTCTCGAACACCGGGGAGCTGTTTTTT. Translating gives CARGLSNTGELFF. Full variable domain (missing parts from reference TRBV2 and TRBJ2-2): EPEVTQTPSHQVTQMGQEVILRCVPISNHLYFYWYRQILGQKVEFLVSFYNNEISEKSEIFDDQFSVERPDGSNFTLKIRSTKLEDSAMYFCARGLSNTGELFFGEGSRLTVL.

This rearrangement joins TRBV7-9 to TRBJ2-3; perhaps TRBD2 as D (6 bases). Germline values: CDR1 SEHNR, CDR2 FQNEAQ (reference sequence). Trimming removed 0 bases at V and 6 bases at J, with 16 bases between. There are 16 residues in the CDR3. The CDR3 DNA reads TGTGCCAGCAGCTTAGCCCTCGGACTAATGGGGGATACGCAGTATTTT. Translation: CASSLALGLMGDTQYF.

The gene calls are TRBV15 and TRBJ2-2; TRBD1 agrees at 10 bases. The V gene's germline CDR1 is LNHNV and CDR2 YYDKDF (reference sequence). This CDR3 is 14 amino acids long. With 7 bases clipped from V and 5 bases from J, the junction kept 4 bases outside the gene matches. Written as DNA, the CDR3 is TGTGCCACCAATCCGGGACAGGGGACCGGGGAGCTGTTTTTT. Amino acid sequence: CATNPGQGTGELFF.

The chain is built from TRBV27 and TRBJ2-6, with D tentatively TRBD2 (5 bases). The length of the CDR3 is 15 residues. Germline-derived CDR1 and CDR2 are MNHEY and SMNVEV (reference sequence). The V and J ends lost 5 bases and 4 bases respectively, with 12 bases between them. CDR3 amino acids: CASSPRTVGANVLTF. The CDR3 nucleotides are TGTGCCAGCAGTCCGAGGACTGTGGGGGCCAACGTCCTGACTTTC.

Details on this clone: At one boundary the junction diverges from the germline segment, which might be a read error. The V and J genes are TRBV6-1 and TRBJ1-1, with TRBD1 as a possible D gene (5 bases). The CDR3 has 13 amino acids. The V gene's germline CDR1 is MNHNS and CDR2 SASEGT. In DNA form, the CDR3 reads TGTGCCAGCAGAGAAGGGGCGAGCCAGGAAGCTTTCTTT. As protein: CASREGASQEAFF.

V usage is TRBV3-1 (or the pseudogene TRBV3-2) and J usage is TRBJ2-7, with 12 bases matching TRBD2. The CDR3 runs 16 residues. Germline loops: CDR1 LGHDT, CDR2 YNNKEL (reference sequence). J was trimmed by 2 bases and V by 3 bases; bases with no gene match: 5. The CDR3 sequence: CASSHLTSGGTYEQYF. As DNA, the CDR3 is TGTGCCAGCAGCCACCTAACTAGCGGGGGGACCTACGAGCAGTACTTC.

The chain recombines TRBV25-1 with TRBJ1-2, with TRBD1 matching 8 bases. Trimming at V came to 8 bases and at J to 4 bases, leaving 6 bases not matched to a gene. From germline, CDR1 is MGHDK and CDR2 SYGVNS. The CDR3 spans 13 residues. This CDR3 is CASSTGAGYGYTF. The CDR3 coding sequence is TGTGCCAGCTCGACAGGGGCCGGCTATGGCTACACCTTC.

The chain links TRBV12-2 to TRBJ1-2. TRBV12-2 is assigned pseudogene status. This CDR3 has 17 amino acids. CDR3 region: CASRYPPGGVSNYGYTF. The CDR3 bases are TGTGCAAGTCGCTACCCCCCAGGAGGGGTGTCTAACTATGGCTACACCTTC.

On this clone: The junction departs from the called germline gene at one end, perhaps through a read error. The chain joins TRBV13 to TRBJ1-3; 7 bases match TRBD1. Germline V CDR1 and CDR2: PRHDT, FYEKMQ (reference sequence). CDR3 length equals 15 residues. CDR3: CASSLGTDSGNTIYF. The CDR3, as DNA: TGTGCCAGCAGCCTAGGGACAGACTCTGGAAACACCATATATTTT. Based on the CDR3 plus reference TRBV13 and TRBJ1-3, the full variable domain is AAGVIQSPRHLIKEKRETATLKCYPIPRHDTVYWYQQGPGQDPQFLISFYEKMQSDKGSIPDRFSAQQFSDYHSELNMSSLELGDSALYFCASSLGTDSGNTIYFGEGSWLTVV.

This chain joins TRBV19 and TRBJ2-3; 8 positions match TRBD1. Germline V CDR1 and CDR2: LNHDA, SQIVND (reference sequence). The CDR3 spans 15 residues. V was clipped by 6 bases and J by 1 base; unmatched bases: 6. The CDR3 region has the DNA TGTGCCAGTAGCCCGACAGGGGTGGGCACAGATACGCAGTATTTT. Encoded protein: CASSPTGVGTDTQYF.

This chain uses TRBV28 with TRBJ2-1, with TRBD2 as a possible D gene (7 bases). V shed 6 bases and J shed 6 bases, with 15 bases lying between them. Germline V gives CDR1 MDHEN, CDR2 SYDVKM. There are 14 residues in the CDR3. CDR3 loop: CASRSGGPGNEQFF. In nucleotides, the CDR3 is TGTGCCAGCAGATCCGGGGGGCCGGGCAATGAGCAGTTCTTC. The complete variable domain, with remaining parts taken from reference TRBV28 and TRBJ2-1, reads DVKVTQSSRYLVKRTGEKVFLECVQDMDHENMFWYRQDPGLGLRLIYFSYDVKMKEKGDIPEGYSVSREKKERFSLILESASTNQTSMYLCASRSGGPGNEQFFGPGTRLTVL.

The chain employs TRBV29-1 and TRBJ1-1, with D possibly TRBD1 on 5 matching bases. Trimming cost V 7 bases and J 1 base, with 16 bases left between them. Germline assignment: CDR1 SQVTM and CDR2 ANQGSEA. CDR3 length: 14 amino acids. The CDR3 protein is CSARTGSQNTEAFF. The CDR3 bases are TGCAGCGCCCGAACAGGCAGCCAGAACACTGAAGCTTTCTTT.

V usage is TRBV29-1 and J usage is TRBJ2-7; D is perhaps TRBD2 (6 bases). V dropped 5 bases and J dropped 2 bases, with 10 bases sitting between them. There are 12 residues in the CDR3. CDR1 and CDR2 (germline): SQVTM, ANQGSEA. The CDR3 region is CSVTPGAYEQYF. As DNA, the CDR3 is TGCAGCGTTACCCCGGGAGCCTACGAGCAGTACTTC.

The rearrangement joins TRBV7-8 to TRBJ1-1; perhaps TRBD1 as D (5 bases). CDR1 SGHVS and CDR2 FQNEAQ come from the germline V gene. This CDR3 is 14 amino acids long. V was clipped by 2 bases and J by 6 bases, with 13 bases between them. The CDR3 loop is CASSLRAGVAEAFF. The CDR3 DNA reads TGTGCCAGCAGCTTAAGGGCGGGGGTGGCTGAAGCTTTCTTT.

V usage is TRBV25-1 and J usage is TRBJ2-2; tentatively, D is TRBD1 (5 bases). This CDR3 contains 15 residues. V gave up 2 bases and J gave up 0 bases, with 7 bases separating them. The germline V gene encodes CDR1 MGHDK and CDR2 SYGVNS. Written as DNA, the CDR3 is TGTGCCAGCAGTGAACAGGGTTCGAACACCGGGGAGCTGTTTTTT. Its protein is CASSEQGSNTGELFF.

The chain has TRBV5-1 and TRBJ2-2; 9 bases fit TRBD1. Per germline, CDR1 SGHRS and CDR2 YFSETQ. CDR3 length: 15 residues. Trimming cost V 2 bases and J 5 bases; bases outside gene matches: 4. CDR3 loop: CASSFADRGTGELFF. CDR3 DNA sequence: TGCGCCAGCAGCTTCGCGGACAGGGGTACCGGGGAGCTGTTTTTT.

This chain joins TRBV4-1 and TRBJ1-1, with TRBD1 as a possible D gene (6 bases). CDR3 size: 17 residues. The V gene's germline CDR1 is MGHRA and CDR2 YSYEKL. V lost 0 bases to trimming and J lost 3 bases, with 17 bases between them. CDR3 loop: CASSQDPQGPSYTEAFF. The CDR3, as DNA: TGCGCCAGCAGCCAAGACCCACAGGGCCCTTCGTACACTGAAGCTTTCTTT.